This passage covers 9 T cell receptor beta chains from one sample sequenced in a study of T cell clonality in common variable immunodeficiency. Data came from immunoSEQ multiplex PCR; TCRdb stores just in-frame clones and leaves some out. Singletons are absent from the sample, which has 50,000 to 60,000 clones. Source material: peripheral blood mononuclear cells. All receptors come from a person aged 18 to 75 in good health.

There are many counts of this clone. The read ends 3 residues before the CDR3 terminus; that terminus is restored from the germline J gene. The V gene is TRBV19, the J gene TRBJ2-1; 9 bases map to TRBD1. Germline V lookup: CDR1 LNHDA, CDR2 SQIVND (reference sequence). The V segment lost 4 bases and the J segment 4 bases; nucleotides outside the gene matches: 5. The CDR3 is made up of 15 amino acids. The CDR3 sequence is CASSSGTGLYNEQFF. CDR3 DNA, as far as it was read: TGTGCCAGTAGTAGTGGGACAGGGTTGTACAATGAG.

This clone showed up just a few times. The read stops 3 residues short of the end of the CDR3; the missing end is completed from the germline J gene. The chain carries TRBV11-3 and TRBJ2-7, with 9 bases that match TRBD1. The CDR3 length is 14 residues. Germline V gives CDR1 SGHNT, CDR2 YENEEA. V trimming: 5 bases; J trimming: 4 bases; junction bases outside the gene matches: 6. Incomplete CDR3 DNA: TGTGCCAGCAGCCCGGGACAGGGTGATTACGAG. It codes for CASSPGQGDYE. The full CDR3 protein reads CASSPGQGDYEQYF.

This clone has at least ten counts. The CDR3 is cut off 3 residues early in the read; its end comes from the germline J gene. The chain carries TRBV7-9 and TRBJ2-3; maybe TRBD2 (5 bases). Germline V gene sequence: CDR1 SEHNR, CDR2 FQNEAQ (reference sequence). The ends were cut back, 8 bases at V and 3 bases at J, with 15 bases in the middle. This CDR3 region has 14 residues. The part of the CDR3 DNA that was read is TGTGCCAGCTCCTCCCGGGGTTCTACAGATACG. Translation gives CASSSRGSTDT. The full CDR3 sequence reads CASSSRGSTDTQYF.

This clone was picked up many times. The CDR3 loop is CASSVRTGTYGYTF. The sequenced part of the CDR3 DNA is TGTGCCAGCAGCGTCCGGACAGGAACATATGGC. This rearrangement joins TRBV9 to TRBJ1-2; 7 nucleotides line up with TRBD1. The sequenced fragment ends 3 residues before the CDR3 boundary, so the rest is inferred from the germline J gene. V shed 2 bases, J shed 5 bases, and the junction held 6 bases outside the gene matches. Per the germline V gene, CDR1 is SGDLS and CDR2 is YYNGEE. The CDR3 is made up of 14 amino acids. The full variable domain, with the rest looked up from reference TRBV9 and TRBJ1-2, is DSGVTQTPKHLITATGQRVTLRCSPRSGDLSVYWYQQSLDQGLQFLIQYYNGEERAKGNILERFSAQQFPDLHSELNLSSLELGDSALYFCASSVRTGTYGYTFGSGTRLTVV.

This clone appeared many times. The observed sequence ends 3 residues before the CDR3 terminus, with the missing tail filled in from the germline J gene. This chain connects TRBV28 to TRBJ2-7; 7 bases line up with TRBD1. The CDR3 contains 15 residues. Germline lookup yields CDR1 MDHEN and CDR2 SYDVKM. V lost 5 bases and J lost 0; bases outside the gene matches: 7. The sequenced part of the CDR3 DNA is TGTGCCAGCAGTCCCCCGTCAGGGGGCTCCTACGAG. Encoded protein: CASSPPSGGSYE. The entire CDR3 sequence reads CASSPPSGGSYEQYF.

This clone was observed many times. Read coverage stops 3 residues before the CDR3 terminus; the germline J gene supplies the remainder. The sample contains more than one DNA sequence encoding this CDR3. V usage is TRBV7-2 and J usage is TRBJ2-5, with TRBD1 matching 8 bases. The CDR3 sequence is 14 residues long. V lost 1 base, J lost 5 bases, and 3 bases stayed unmatched. Germline CDR1 reads SGHTA; CDR2 reads FQGNSA. CDR3 amino acids: CASSLETGVETQYF. The CDR3 bases that were read are TGTGCCAGCAGCTTAGAGACAGGGGTTGAGACC.

In its sample, this clone was seen many times. The read finishes 3 residues shy of the CDR3 end, and the germline J gene is used to complete it. The chain has TRBV2 and TRBJ2-7; 8 bases agree with TRBD1. CDR3 length equals 14 residues. V shed 5 bases and J 4 bases; nucleotides not matched to a gene: 7. Germline CDR1 is SNHLY and CDR2 is FYNNEI. CDR3 DNA, as far as it was read: TGTGCCAGCAGTTTGCAGGGGGCGAGGTACGAG. This sequence encodes CASSLQGARYE. The entire CDR3 is CASSLQGARYEQYF.

Details on this clone: The CDR3 end lies 3 residues beyond the end of the read and is filled in from the germline J gene. This rearrangement joins TRBV5-1 to TRBJ2-7; D unresolved. Trimming took 0 bases from V and 3 from J, leaving 10 bases between them. The CDR3 runs 14 residues. CDR1 SGHRS and CDR2 YFSETQ come from the germline V gene. CDR3 bases read: TGCGCCAGCAGCTTGGCCGCCTCCGGCTACGAG. Translating gives CASSLAASGYE. The whole CDR3 sequence is CASSLAASGYEQYF.

This clone was counted ten times or more. The CDR3 extends 3 residues past the end of the read, so its final part is completed from the germline J gene. The chain employs TRBV13 and TRBJ2-2, with D perhaps matching TRBD1 (5 bases). The germline gives CDR1 PRHDT, CDR2 FYEKMQ (reference sequence). With 3 bases removed from V and 6 bases from J, the gap between germline ends came to 14 bases. The CDR3 length is 15 residues. Partial CDR3 DNA: TGTGCCAGCAGCTTTCGGCAGGGTGGATCCGGGGAG. It is translated as CASSFRQGGSGE. The CDR3, in full, reads CASSFRQGGSGELFF.